The 19 T cell receptor beta chains in this list originate from one sample, sequenced in a study of patients and donors after allogeneic stem cell transplantation. TCRdb reanalysed the RT-PCR reads using MiXCR and keeps one entry per CDR3 protein. This table has tens of thousands of distinct CDR3 sequences, roughly 43% appearing once. Sequencing was performed on blood, either unsorted or a sorted T cell fraction (not recorded which). All receptors come from a human donor who was either an allogeneic HSCT recipient or a stem cell or donor lymphocyte infusion donor (not recorded which). It is not recorded whose cells these are; they may come from a transplant donor.

V gene TRBV5-6 combines with J gene TRBJ1-4, with D possibly TRBD1 on 5 matching bases. Trimming stripped 0 bases from V and 6 bases from J, with 12 bases between. Germline assignment: CDR1 SGHDT and CDR2 YYEEEE. The CDR3 covers 15 residues. The CDR3 loop reads CASSLVSQGHEKLFF. The CDR3 DNA is TGTGCCAGCAGCTTGGTGAGTCAGGGCCATGAAAAACTGTTTTTT. Based on the CDR3 plus reference TRBV5-6 and TRBJ1-4, the full variable domain is DAGVTQSPTHLIKTRGQQVTLRCSPKSGHDTVSWYQQALGQGPQFIFQYYEEEERQRGNFPDRFSGHQFPNYSSELNVNALLLGDSALYLCASSLVSQGHEKLFFGSGTQLSVL.

This clonotype occurred a few times. The V call is TRBV20-1, the J call TRBJ1-6; TRBD1 agrees at 8 bases. This CDR3 is built from 15 residues. From germline, CDR1 is DFQATT and CDR2 SNEGSKA (reference sequence). The trim removed 0 bases at V and 10 bases at J, leaving 8 bases unmatched. The CDR3 bases are TGCAGTGCTAGAGAGGAGACAGGGGCGCGGTCACCCCTCCACTTT. Translating it yields CSAREETGARSPLHF.

This clonotype occurred once. The chain employs TRBV29-1 and TRBJ2-3; 9 nucleotides align to TRBD2. V lost 7 bases and J lost 3; bases outside the gene matches: 8. Germline CDR1 is SQVTM and CDR2 is ANQGSEA. This CDR3 has 14 amino acids. CDR3 bases: TGCAGCGGTACCCGAGCGGGAGGTACAGATACGCAGTATTTT. Its protein is CSGTRAGGTDTQYF.

V is TRBV3-1 and J is TRBJ2-2; unclear D gene. The V end lost 3 bases, the J end lost 1 base, and 3 bases lay between the germline ends. CDR3 length: 13 residues. In germline, CDR1 is LGHDT, CDR2 YNNKEL (reference sequence). The DNA for the CDR3 is TGTGCCAGCAGCCAGGTGAACACCGGGGAGCTGTTTTTT. It encodes CASSQVNTGELFF.

V gene TRBV5-1 combines with J gene TRBJ1-1; D may be TRBD1 (6 bases). This CDR3 is built from 14 residues. Germline V lookup: CDR1 SGHRS, CDR2 YFSETQ. Trimming pared 2 bases from V and 7 bases from J, leaving 15 bases between. CDR3 region: CASSFWTERNEAFF. The CDR3 nucleotides read TGCGCCAGCAGCTTCTGGACAGAACGCAATGAAGCTTTCTTT. Full variable domain (remainder filled in from reference TRBV5-1 and TRBJ1-1): KAGVTQTPRYLIKTRGQQVTLSCSPISGHRSVSWYQQTPGQGLQFLFEYFSETQRNKGNFPGRFSGRQFSNSRSEMNVSTLELGDSALYLCASSFWTERNEAFFGQGTRLTVV.

V is TRBV27 and J is TRBJ1-5; D call uncertain. The ends were cut back, 1 base at V and 4 bases at J, with 5 bases in the middle. This CDR3 has 13 residues. Per the germline V gene, CDR1 is MNHEY and CDR2 is SMNVEV (reference sequence). CDR3 amino acids: CASSLFVNQPQHF. DNA for the CDR3: TGTGCCAGCAGTTTATTCGTAAATCAGCCCCAGCATTTT.

The chain joins TRBV5-4 to TRBJ2-7; D might be TRBD2 (5 bases). The germline gives CDR1 SGHNT, CDR2 YYREEE (reference sequence). V lost 4 bases and J lost 0, with 11 bases in between. This CDR3 region has 14 residues. The CDR3 sequence is CASSPGENSYEQYF. The CDR3 DNA follows: TGTGCCAGCAGCCCCGGGGAGAACTCCTACGAGCAGTACTTC. The variable domain in full, with the rest retrieved from reference TRBV5-4 and TRBJ2-7, is ETGVTQSPTHLIKTRGQQVTLRCSSQSGHNTVSWYQQALGQGPQFIFQYYREEENGRGNFPPRFSGLQFPNYSSELNVNALELDDSALYLCASSPGENSYEQYFGPGTRLTVT.

The chain joins TRBV6-2 or TRBV6-3 to TRBJ2-2; 9 positions agree with TRBD2. After removal of 7 bases from V and 3 bases from J, the junction contained 3 bases not matched to a gene. Per germline, CDR1 MNHEY and CDR2 SVGEGT. The length of the CDR3 is 14 residues. DNA of the CDR3: TGTGCCAGCATAGCGGGAGAGTACACCGGGGAGCTGTTTTTT. This gives the protein CASIAGEYTGELFF.

The chain links TRBV6-5 to TRBJ1-3, with a tentative D call TRBD1 (5 bases). Trimming left V 4 bases short and J 3 bases short, with 13 bases between. CDR1 is MNHEY, CDR2 SVGAGI, per germline. The CDR3 sequence is 15 residues long. For the CDR3, the DNA is TGTGCCAGCAGTTCAGGCGGGACGGGTGGAAACACCATATATTTT. Its translation is CASSSGGTGGNTIYF.

The V and J genes are TRBV6-5 and TRBJ1-2; unclear D gene. The CDR3 length is 13 residues. Per the germline V gene, CDR1 is MNHEY and CDR2 is SVGAGI. Trimming took off 2 bases at V and 3 bases at J, with 7 bases between the two ends. DNA for the CDR3: TGTGCCAGCAGTTACGGGTTGGACTATGGCTACACCTTC. Translated, it gives CASSYGLDYGYTF.

This clonotype has just one count. The V gene is TRBV15, the J gene TRBJ1-2; D gene uncertain. Per germline, CDR1 LNHNV and CDR2 YYDKDF (reference sequence). CDR3 size: 14 residues. The V and J ends lost 1 base and 3 bases respectively, with 9 bases between them. The CDR3 coding sequence is TGTGCCACCAGCAGAGGGGTAGAGGACTATGGCTACACCTTC. The encoded protein is CATSRGVEDYGYTF.

As regards this clonotype: The junction departs from the called germline gene at one end, perhaps through a read error. This chain uses TRBV7-3 with TRBJ1-1; the D gene is possibly TRBD1 (6 bases). The CDR3 has 15 amino acids. Germline V gene data show CDR1 as SGHTA and CDR2 as FQGTGA. CDR3 protein: CASSLTWGAKAEAFF. The CDR3 DNA reads TGTGCCAGCAGCCTAACATGGGGGGCAAAGGCTGAAGCTTTCTTT.

This chain connects TRBV3-1 to TRBJ2-7; 11 bases agree with TRBD2. Looked up from germline, CDR1 is LGHDT and CDR2 is YNNKEL (reference sequence). This CDR3 comprises 17 residues. With 1 base clipped from V and 3 bases from J, the junction kept 8 bases outside the gene matches. As DNA, the CDR3 is TGTGCCAGCAGCCAAGGGTGGGGACTAGCGGAAAGCTACGAGCAGTACTTC. It encodes CASSQGWGLAESYEQYF.

V is TRBV7-2 and J is TRBJ1-2; a possible D gene is TRBD1 (6 bases). The germline V and J ends were trimmed by 5 bases and 5 bases, with 9 bases remaining between them. From germline, CDR1 is SGHTA and CDR2 FQGNSA. This CDR3 contains 12 residues. This CDR3 is CASSAQGYGYTF. DNA for the CDR3: TGTGCCAGCAGCGCACAGGGTTATGGCTACACCTTC.

The gene calls are TRBV7-9 and TRBJ1-1; D may be TRBD1 (6 bases). The V end was cut by 5 bases, the J end by 0 bases, with 28 bases between. The CDR3 runs 20 residues. The germline CDR1 and CDR2 sequences are SEHNR and FQNEAQ (reference sequence). The CDR3 DNA is TGTGCCAGCAGCCCCCGTTACCGTGACTATGGAGACAGGATGAACACTGAAGCTTTCTTT. Protein product: CASSPRYRDYGDRMNTEAFF.

This clonotype was observed a few times. The rearrangement links TRBV7-6 to TRBJ1-3; possible D gene TRBD1, 6 bases. With 5 bases removed from V and 6 bases from J, the gap between germline ends came to 20 bases. CDR1 and CDR2 (germline): SGHVS, FNYEAQ. This CDR3 contains 16 residues. CDR3 bases: TGTGCCAGCAGCATTTACAGGGTCGGGTCGACAAACACCATATATTTT. Translating gives CASSIYRVGSTNTIYF.

The chain combines TRBV4-2 with TRBJ1-2; D uncertain. Germline V lookup: CDR1 LGHNA, CDR2 YNFKEQ. This CDR3 is built from 16 residues. Trimming cost V 1 base and J 4 bases, with 16 bases left between them. The CDR3 is CASSQGSGPTSYGYTF. In DNA, the CDR3 is TGTGCCAGCAGCCAAGGGTCCGGTCCTACAAGCTATGGCTACACCTTC.

The chain uses TRBV20-1 and TRBJ2-1, with D unresolved. V was cut by 3 bases and J by 0 bases, with 6 bases left in between. The length of the CDR3 is 13 residues. Per germline, CDR1 DFQATT and CDR2 SNEGSKA (reference sequence). The CDR3 DNA reads TGCAGTGCTAGCGGCTACTCCTACAATGAGCAGTTCTTC. Protein product: CSASGYSYNEQFF.

The V gene is TRBV27, the J gene TRBJ2-4, with 12 positions matching TRBD2. The CDR3 consists of 16 residues. From germline, CDR1 is MNHEY and CDR2 SMNVEV (reference sequence). V lost 5 bases, J lost 9 bases, and 11 bases stayed unmatched. The CDR3 region is CASSPRLAGDYGIQYF. As DNA, the CDR3 is TGTGCCAGCAGTCCCCGACTAGCGGGAGATTACGGCATTCAGTACTTC.